This paragraph reports one TCR beta chain. The second PCR ran 7 to 11 cycles with a sample-barcoded 5' primer and J-beta primers. Every cDNA was tagged by a template-switch adaptor with 12 random nucleotides. One entry per CDR3 protein, called by TCRdb with MiXCR from the 5' RACE reads. The sample lists about a million distinct CDR3 sequences; just over 50% were seen once. The study recruited healthy Caucasian donors from Russia who were aged about 6 to 90. This entry comes from a study of blood T cells in healthy people across ages. The receptor comes from a woman in her fifties or sixties in good health. Sequenced sample: blood.

CDR3 loop: CASSLAKAGEETQYF. As DNA, the CDR3 is TGTGCCAGCAGCTTAGCTAAAGCGGGAGAAGAGACCCAGTACTTC. The J gene is TRBJ2-5, the V gene TRBV7-8, with TRBD2 matching over 8 bases. Germline CDR1 and CDR2: SGHVS and FQNEAQ. V was clipped by 0 bases and J by 3 bases; unmatched bases: 3. This CDR3 spans 15 amino acids. The variable domain in full, with the rest retrieved from reference TRBV7-8 and TRBJ2-5, is GAGVSQSPRYKVAKRGQDVALRCDPISGHVSLFWYQQALGQGPEFLTYFQNEAQLDKSGLPSDRFFAERPEGSVSTLKIQRTQQEDSAVYLCASSLAKAGEETQYFGPGTRLLVL.